Presented here are 18 T cell receptor beta chains from one specimen sequenced in a study of early T cells in non-severe SARS-CoV-2 infection. Each CDR3 protein gets one entry after TCRdb re-called the 5' RACE reads with MiXCR. The data show around 58,000 distinct CDR3 sequences, with 14% to 15% seen just once and more than 8.5% held by the top ten. The starting material was whole blood, obtained at baseline. The receptors were sampled from an adult who was a healthcare worker with PCR-confirmed SARS-CoV-2 infection or an uninfected control (not recorded which).

Ten or more counts support this clonotype. This chain connects TRBV18 to TRBJ1-4; TRBD1 aligns across 7 bases. Losses at the gene ends were 1 base for V and 6 bases for J; bases not matched to a gene: 5. Germline values: CDR1 KGHSH, CDR2 LQKENI. The CDR3 covers 15 residues. The DNA of the CDR3 is TGTGCCAGCTCACCACGGACAGGTTTGGATGAAAAACTGTTTTTT. It encodes CASSPRTGLDEKLFF.

This clonotype was picked up a small number of times. The chain joins TRBV29-1 to TRBJ2-7; TRBD1 aligns across 8 bases. CDR3 size: 12 residues. Germline CDR1 reads SQVTM; CDR2 reads ANQGSEA. After removal of 5 bases from V and 5 bases from J, the junction contained 5 bases not matched to a gene. CDR3 residues: CSVRTGPHEQYF. The CDR3 region has the DNA TGCAGCGTTAGGACAGGGCCCCACGAGCAGTACTTC.

The gene calls are TRBV7-2 and TRBJ2-4; a possible D gene is TRBD2 (6 bases). V was clipped by 5 bases and J by 5 bases, with 13 bases between them. In germline, CDR1 is SGHTA, CDR2 FQGNSA. The CDR3 runs to 14 residues. CDR3 in DNA: TGTGCCAGCAGCCTAAGGGGACTTCAAAACATTCAGTACTTC. Protein product: CASSLRGLQNIQYF.

This clonotype was counted between two and nine times. This chain connects TRBV6-1 to TRBJ1-5; D is undetermined. Germline assignment: CDR1 MNHNS and CDR2 SASEGT. V dropped 4 bases and J dropped 2 bases, with 6 bases sitting between them. This CDR3 region has 13 residues. CDR3 loop: CASSAGGNQPQHF. CDR3 nucleotides: TGTGCCAGCAGTGCCGGGGGCAATCAGCCCCAGCATTTT.

This chain uses TRBV5-1 with TRBJ1-1; D is perhaps TRBD1 (6 bases). Between the trimmed V and J ends, which lost 0 bases and 0 bases, there was a span of 12 bases. Germline V gives CDR1 SGHRS, CDR2 YFSETQ. The CDR3 spans 16 residues. The CDR3, as DNA: TGCGCCAGCAGCTTGGAGCCGACAGGATTGAACACTGAAGCTTTCTTT. Translated: CASSLEPTGLNTEAFF. Combining the CDR3 with reference TRBV5-1 and TRBJ1-1 gives the whole variable domain KAGVTQTPRYLIKTRGQQVTLSCSPISGHRSVSWYQQTPGQGLQFLFEYFSETQRNKGNFPGRFSGRQFSNSRSEMNVSTLELGDSALYLCASSLEPTGLNTEAFFGQGTRLTVV.

Only a few counts were recorded for this clonotype. The genes are TRBV11-2 and TRBJ1-1, with a weak D call TRBD1 (5 bases). V lost 3 bases and J 1 base, leaving 9 bases between the germline ends. This CDR3 is 14 amino acids long. CDR1 and CDR2 (germline): SGHAT, FQNNGV. This CDR3 reads CASSFGQGNTEAFF. The CDR3 DNA follows: TGTGCCAGCAGCTTTGGCCAGGGGAACACTGAAGCTTTCTTT.

This clonotype turned up a few times. The V gene is TRBV12-3 or TRBV12-4, the J gene TRBJ2-2; 13 positions match TRBD2. The CDR3 length is 20 residues. V shed 5 bases, J shed 2 bases, and the junction held 14 bases outside the gene matches. The CDR3 DNA sequence: TGTGCCAGCAGTCCCAGAATCCCGACTAGCGGGGGGCCTAACACCGGGGAGCTGTTTTTT. It encodes CASSPRIPTSGGPNTGELFF.

This clonotype was detected only a few times. The chain employs TRBV6-2 or TRBV6-3 and TRBJ2-7, with D possibly matching TRBD2 (5 bases). Germline V lookup: CDR1 MNHEY, CDR2 SVGEGT. The germline V and J ends were trimmed by 4 bases and 6 bases, with 13 bases remaining between them. This CDR3 is 13 amino acids long. The CDR3 reads CASSSTSSLEQYF. The CDR3 nucleotides read TGTGCCAGCAGTTCCACTAGTTCTCTCGAGCAGTACTTC.

In its sample, this clonotype was seen many times. The V and J genes are TRBV28 and TRBJ2-7; the D gene is possibly TRBD2 (7 bases). CDR1 MDHEN and CDR2 SYDVKM come from the germline V gene. The CDR3 covers 15 residues. V lost 4 bases to trimming and J lost 2 bases, with 15 bases between them. CDR3 coding DNA: TGTGCCAGCAGTTGGGGGGGCGAAGAGACCTACGAGCAGTACTTC. Translated, it gives CASSWGGEETYEQYF.

The chain recombines TRBV2 with TRBJ1-1, with 7 bases lining up with TRBD1. Trimming took 7 bases from V and 3 from J; bases not matched to a gene: 5. Germline CDR1 reads SNHLY; CDR2 reads FYNNEI. The CDR3 extends over 13 amino acids. CDR3 protein: CASTFDRDTEAFF. In DNA form, the CDR3 reads TGTGCCAGCACTTTTGACAGGGACACTGAAGCTTTCTTT.

The V and J genes are TRBV12-3 or TRBV12-4 and TRBJ2-7; possibly TRBD2 for D (5 bases). There are 14 residues in the CDR3. Trimming shortened V by 0 bases and J by 4 bases, and 10 bases separated the two germline ends. CDR3 amino acids: CASSLAGVKYEQYF. DNA of the CDR3: TGTGCCAGCAGTTTAGCGGGAGTAAAGTACGAGCAGTACTTC.

In DNA, the CDR3 is TGTGCCAGCAGCAGGGACAGAAACTATGGCTACACCTTC. Encoded protein: CASSRDRNYGYTF. The rearrangement links TRBV11-2 to TRBJ1-2; TRBD1 aligns across 7 bases. Germline V gene lookup returns CDR1 SGHAT and CDR2 FQNNGV. There are 13 residues in the CDR3. V was pared by 5 bases and J by 2 bases, with 2 bases of the junction left unmatched.

The rearrangement joins TRBV11-2 to TRBJ2-1; 7 nucleotides line up with TRBD1. Germline loops: CDR1 SGHAT, CDR2 FQNNGV. The CDR3 is made up of 14 amino acids. The junction had 9 bases not matched to a gene; V was cut back by 5 bases and J by 8 bases. The CDR3 region has the DNA TGTGCCAGCAGCCCCAGCAGGGGGTTTCATGAGCAGTTCTTC. It encodes CASSPSRGFHEQFF. Full variable domain (outside the CDR3, taken from reference TRBV11-2 and TRBJ2-1): EAGVAQSPRYKIIEKRQSVAFWCNPISGHATLYWYQQILGQGPKLLIQFQNNGVVDDSQLPKDRFSAERLKGVDSTLKIQPAKLEDSAVYLCASSPSRGFHEQFFGPGTRLTVL.

V is TRBV5-1 and J is TRBJ1-4, with D maybe TRBD1 (5 bases). V lost 4 bases and J 8 bases, leaving 15 bases between the germline ends. The CDR3 covers 14 residues. Germline CDR1 reads SGHRS; CDR2 reads YFSETQ. The CDR3 DNA reads as TGCGCCAGCAGCGAGGGACCCGCAACGGAAAAACTGTTTTTT. Translated: CASSEGPATEKLFF.

The chain is built from TRBV20-1 and TRBJ1-5; 10 nucleotides align to TRBD1. The CDR3 has 13 residues. V was pared by 2 bases and J by 8 bases, with 3 bases of the junction left unmatched. Germline CDR1 and CDR2: DFQATT and SNEGSKA (reference sequence). CDR3 residues: CSARRQGAEPQHF. CDR3 coding DNA: TGCAGTGCTAGAAGACAGGGGGCTGAGCCCCAGCATTTT.

The chain uses TRBV29-1 and TRBJ2-7, with unresolved D. The CDR3 is 10 residues long. Trimming took off 4 bases at V and 7 bases at J, with 8 bases between the two ends. In germline, CDR1 is SQVTM, CDR2 ANQGSEA. The CDR3 coding sequence is TGCAGCGTTGTTGGGATGGAGCAGTACTTC. This gives the protein CSVVGMEQYF.

The genes are TRBV28 and TRBJ1-2, with TRBD1 as a possible D gene (5 bases). The germline V and J ends were trimmed by 4 bases and 4 bases, with 13 bases remaining between them. The CDR3 loop spans 14 amino acids. Germline V lookup: CDR1 MDHEN, CDR2 SYDVKM. The CDR3 region is CASSSAGTVYGYTF. The CDR3 DNA follows: TGTGCCAGCAGTTCCGCCGGGACGGTCTATGGCTACACCTTC.

This clonotype appeared a few times. The rearrangement links TRBV5-5 to TRBJ1-5; D might be TRBD1 (5 bases). Trimming took 4 bases from V and 2 from J, leaving 10 bases between them. The CDR3 sequence is 14 residues long. Germline lookup yields CDR1 SGHKS and CDR2 YYEKEE (reference sequence). The CDR3 DNA reads TGTGCCAGCAGCGCAGCGGGGGGCAATCAGCCCCAGCATTTT. It is translated as CASSAAGGNQPQHF.